The 5 T cell receptor beta chains below all came from one sample that was sequenced in a study of CD8+ T cells in alopecia areata. Treatment noted: oral pan-JAK inhibitor, 5-10 mg twice daily. In each case, RNA was isolated and then reverse transcribed into cDNA as the sequencing template. Produced via immunoSEQ multiplex PCR; TCRdb's table is partial and in-frame only. Of approximately 280,000 clones in the sample, nearly 60% were seen once. The sequencing used CD4+ T cells sorted from blood, collected at week 24, from a patient treated with tofacitinib. These receptors came from a human donor with alopecia areata.

The chain carries TRBV5-1 and TRBJ1-1; D call uncertain. The CDR3 consists of 15 residues. V was clipped by 1 base and J by 1 base, with 11 bases between them. Germline values: CDR1 SGHRS, CDR2 YFSETQ. The CDR3 nucleotides read TGCGCCAGCAGCTTGTTGGCACAACAGAACACTGAAGCTTTCTTT. Its protein product is CASSLLAQQNTEAFF.

The rearrangement uses TRBV5-1 and TRBJ2-3; 7 bases are a match to TRBD2. V lost 7 bases, J lost 2 bases, and 7 bases stayed unmatched. The germline V gene has CDR1 SGHRS and CDR2 YFSETQ. This CDR3 has 14 residues. In DNA, the CDR3 is TGCGCCAGCGCTAGCGGAGCTTTCACAGATACGCAGTATTTT. Encoded protein: CASASGAFTDTQYF.

This chain links TRBV9 with TRBJ2-3; D uncertain. This CDR3 is 15 amino acids long. Germline CDR1 and CDR2: SGDLS and YYNGEE. V shed 0 bases and J shed 6 bases, with 14 bases lying between them. As DNA, the CDR3 is TGTGCCAGCAGCGTAGGGGCAAGTCTCCGGGATACGCAGTATTTT. Amino acids: CASSVGASLRDTQYF.

The chain carries TRBV5-6 and TRBJ2-7; D uncertain. This CDR3 region has 14 residues. V was cut by 2 bases and J by 0 bases, with 9 bases left in between. CDR1 is SGHDT, CDR2 YYEEEE, per germline. This CDR3 reads CASSLGRFSYEQYF. CDR3 coding DNA: TGTGCCAGCAGCTTAGGCAGGTTCTCCTACGAGCAGTACTTC. Full variable domain (rest looked up from reference TRBV5-6 and TRBJ2-7): DAGVTQSPTHLIKTRGQQVTLRCSPKSGHDTVSWYQQALGQGPQFIFQYYEEEERQRGNFPDRFSGHQFPNYSSELNVNALLLGDSALYLCASSLGRFSYEQYFGPGTRLTVT.

The rearrangement uses TRBV4-1 and TRBJ1-4; TRBD1 might be the D (5 bases). CDR1 MGHRA and CDR2 YSYEKL come from the germline V gene. V was shortened by 1 base and J by 1 base, with 7 bases between the two germline ends. The CDR3 sequence is 15 residues long. The CDR3 region has the DNA TGCGCCAGCAGCCAAGTCGGGGGAACTAATGAAAAACTGTTTTTT. It translates to CASSQVGGTNEKLFF.